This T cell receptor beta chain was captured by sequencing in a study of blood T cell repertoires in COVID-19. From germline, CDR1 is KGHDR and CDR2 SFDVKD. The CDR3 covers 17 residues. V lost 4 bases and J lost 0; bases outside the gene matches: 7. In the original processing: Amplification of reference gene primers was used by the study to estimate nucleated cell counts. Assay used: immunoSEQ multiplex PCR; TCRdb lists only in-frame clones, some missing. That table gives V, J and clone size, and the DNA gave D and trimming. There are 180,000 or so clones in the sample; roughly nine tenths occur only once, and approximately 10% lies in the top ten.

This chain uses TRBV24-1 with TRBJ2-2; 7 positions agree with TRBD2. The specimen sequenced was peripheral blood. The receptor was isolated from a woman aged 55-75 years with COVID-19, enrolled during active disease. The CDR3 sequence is CATSDLGLVPNTGELFF. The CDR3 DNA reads TGTGCCACCAGTGACCTCGGACTAGTTCCGAACACCGGGGAGCTGTTTTTT.